Below, 12 T cell receptor beta chains from the same sample are listed, as sequenced in a study of T cells in Graves' hyperthyroidism and ophthalmopathy. Authors of the study amplified TCR beta CDR3 regions from RNA transcripts. The TCR CDR3 was amplified in a first-round RT-PCR using the HTBI primer set. TCRdb redid the calling of the multiplex PCR reads with MiXCR, one entry per CDR3 protein. The sample consists of about 560,000 distinct CDR3 sequences, approximately 15% of them appearing once. Material: blood. The receptors come from a young woman with Graves' hyperthyroidism.

This clonotype was seen more than once but under ten times. The chain links TRBV5-5 to TRBJ1-2; D not resolved. Trimming removed 3 bases from V and 1 base from J, with 10 bases in between. The germline CDR1 and CDR2 sequences are SGHKS and YYEKEE (reference sequence). This CDR3 comprises 14 residues. The CDR3 protein is CASSYGRFNYGYTF. In DNA form, the CDR3 reads TGTGCCAGCAGCTACGGGCGTTTTAACTATGGCTACACCTTC.

The CDR3 is CASSQDLPWLAVNNEQFF. The CDR3 nucleotides are TGTGCCAGCAGCCAAGATTTGCCCTGGCTAGCGGTGAACAATGAGCAGTTCTTC. The V gene is TRBV4-2, the J gene TRBJ2-1, with 7 bases lining up with TRBD2. This CDR3 is 18 amino acids long. The V gene end was trimmed by 0 bases and the J gene end by 5 bases; junction bases not matched to a gene: 13. Germline values: CDR1 LGHNA, CDR2 YNFKEQ.

This clonotype has ten or more counts. The gene calls are TRBV12-3 or TRBV12-4 and TRBJ2-5, with D perhaps matching TRBD1 (5 bases). The germline V and J ends were trimmed by 3 bases and 4 bases, with 15 bases remaining between them. This CDR3 contains 15 residues. In DNA form, the CDR3 reads TGTGCCAGCAGTTTTCACCCCAGGGCGAGAGAGACCCAGTACTTC. Amino acid sequence: CASSFHPRARETQYF.

Notes on this clonotype: A much larger clone is a single base away; this may be a read error. The rearrangement joins TRBV2 to TRBJ2-1; D is possibly TRBD1 (7 bases). This CDR3 has 14 residues. Germline V CDR1 and CDR2: SNHLY, FYNNEI. V lost 9 bases and J 4 bases, leaving 16 bases between the germline ends. CDR3 sequence (DNA): TGTGCCAGACGGACAGGAGGGGTTTACAATGAGCAGTTCTTC. Protein sequence: CARRTGGVYNEQFF.

The V and J genes are TRBV20-1 and TRBJ2-3, with no clear D. The CDR3 spans 16 residues. The ends were cut back, 0 bases at V and 3 bases at J, with 16 bases in the middle. Germline V gene lookup returns CDR1 DFQATT and CDR2 SNEGSKA (reference sequence). CDR3 protein: CSARDNIRWRTDTQYF. In DNA form, the CDR3 reads TGCAGTGCTAGAGACAATATCAGATGGAGAACAGATACGCAGTATTTT.

In this sample, this clonotype turned up many times. The chain combines TRBV4-3 with TRBJ1-1; TRBD1 is a possible D gene (6 bases). Per germline, CDR1 LGHNA and CDR2 YSLEER. The CDR3 is 16 residues long. V was shortened by 0 bases and J by 1 base, with 12 bases between the two germline ends. The CDR3 region is CASSQDPGQRNTEAFF. CDR3 in DNA: TGCGCCAGCAGCCAAGATCCGGGACAAAGGAACACTGAAGCTTTCTTT.

CDR3 sequence: CASSPGGMPSYNSPLHF. The CDR3 DNA is TGTGCCAGCAGCCCTGGGGGGATGCCCTCCTATAATTCACCCCTCCACTTT. The genes are TRBV11-3 and TRBJ1-6; tentatively, D is TRBD1 (5 bases). The CDR3 loop spans 17 amino acids. Germline-derived CDR1 and CDR2 are SGHNT and YENEEA. V was shortened by 5 bases and J by 0 bases, with 14 bases between the two germline ends.

The chain uses TRBV7-8 and TRBJ1-1; D remains unclear. The CDR3 is 17 residues long. The germline CDR1 and CDR2 sequences are SGHVS and FQNEAQ. V lost 1 base, J lost 2 bases, and 17 bases lay in between. The CDR3 DNA reads as TGTGCCAGCAGCTTAGTTGGGTCTCGGCACCCTAACACTGAAGCTTTCTTT. It specifies CASSLVGSRHPNTEAFF.

The CDR3: CASSRIYDTYNEQFF. CDR3 DNA sequence: TGCGCCAGCAGTAGGATCTACGATACCTACAATGAGCAGTTCTTC. This chain connects TRBV10-2 to TRBJ2-1; the D is unclear. From germline, CDR1 is WSHSY and CDR2 SAAADI. This CDR3 is 15 amino acids long. Trimming took off 5 bases at V and 2 bases at J, with 13 bases between the two ends.

In this sample, this clonotype turned up many times. The V gene is TRBV20-1, the J gene TRBJ2-7, with 12 nucleotides matching TRBD2. With V trimmed by 2 bases and J by 2 bases, 7 bases remained unmatched. Germline CDR1 and CDR2: DFQATT and SNEGSKA (reference sequence). The CDR3 is 16 residues long. The CDR3 DNA reads TGCAGTGCTAGATCCTCAAGGACTAGCGGGGCCTACGAGCAGTACTTC. Amino acid sequence: CSARSSRTSGAYEQYF.

This clonotype came up many times. The chain employs TRBV20-1 and TRBJ1-5, with 7 bases that match TRBD1. Germline V gene sequence: CDR1 DFQATT, CDR2 SNEGSKA (reference sequence). CDR3 size: 15 residues. Unmatched junction bases numbered 8, after V lost 6 bases and J lost 0 bases. The CDR3 DNA sequence: TGCAGTGCCAGACAGGGAGAGGGTAGCAATCAGCCCCAGCATTTT. Protein product: CSARQGEGSNQPQHF.

This clonotype came up a few times. This chain joins TRBV11-2 and TRBJ2-1; 7 nucleotides align to TRBD2. The ends lost 0 bases at V and 4 bases at J; junction bases unmatched: 6. The germline V gene has CDR1 SGHAT and CDR2 FQNNGV. The CDR3 loop spans 16 amino acids. CDR3 sequence reads: CASSLDGGRVYNEQFF. CDR3 bases: TGTGCCAGCAGCTTAGACGGAGGGAGGGTTTACAATGAGCAGTTCTTC.